These 19 T cell receptor beta chains were all obtained from the same sample, sequenced in a study of shared clonotypes between healthy human individuals. Assay used: immunoSEQ multiplex PCR; TCRdb lists only in-frame clones, some missing. The profile shows more than 1.2 million clones, around 98.5% of them singletons. Input material: naive CD4+ T cells sorted from blood. Subset indicated: CD45RA+ positively selected. Every receptor here comes from a man younger than 45 in good health.

The rearrangement joins TRBV28 to TRBJ1-2; D might be TRBD1 (6 bases). Deletions cut 5 bases from V and 8 bases from J, with 18 bases between. Germline V CDR1 and CDR2: MDHEN, SYDVKM. CDR3 size: 14 residues. The CDR3 sequence: CASSAWSAGDGYTF. CDR3 in DNA: TGTGCCAGCAGTGCTTGGTCGGCAGGGGACGGCTACACCTTC.

The chain uses TRBV10-3 and TRBJ1-5; 8 bases align to TRBD1. The CDR3 is 17 residues long. CDR1 and CDR2 (germline): ENHRY, SYGVKD. Trimming cost V 3 bases and J 4 bases; bases outside gene matches: 11. CDR3: CAISDPGGTGRNQPQHF. CDR3 DNA: TGTGCCATCAGTGACCCGGGGGGGACAGGTCGTAATCAGCCCCAGCATTTT.

V and J are TRBV10-2 and TRBJ2-2, with 8 bases fitting TRBD1. Germline-derived CDR1 and CDR2 are WSHSY and SAAADI. V dropped 7 bases and J dropped 3; count of bases not matched to a gene: 4. The CDR3 sequence is 14 residues long. CDR3 sequence reads: CASTRTGYTGELFF. CDR3 coding DNA: TGCGCCAGCACAAGGACAGGGTACACCGGGGAGCTGTTTTTT.

This clone has just one count. The rearrangement uses TRBV15 and TRBJ2-7; maybe TRBD1 (5 bases). The CDR3 contains 15 residues. Trimming removed 0 bases from V and 3 bases from J, with 12 bases in between. Germline-derived CDR1 and CDR2 are LNHNV and YYDKDF (reference sequence). CDR3 amino acids: CATSREQGTNYEQYF. The CDR3 DNA reads as TGTGCCACCAGCAGAGAGCAGGGCACAAACTACGAGCAGTACTTC.

The genes are TRBV7-9 and TRBJ2-7, with 8 bases identical to TRBD1. With V trimmed by 6 bases and J by 2 bases, 6 bases remained unmatched. The CDR3 is 14 residues long. Germline CDR1 is SEHNR and CDR2 is FQNEAQ (reference sequence). CDR3 DNA sequence: TGTGCCAGCAGTGAAGGGGACAGGACCTACGAGCAGTACTTC. This sequence encodes CASSEGDRTYEQYF.

The gene calls are TRBV28 and TRBJ2-7, with a weak D call TRBD1 (6 bases). With 5 bases removed from V and 2 bases from J, the gap between germline ends came to 7 bases. The length of the CDR3 is 12 residues. Germline CDR1 MDHEN, CDR2 SYDVKM. Written as DNA, the CDR3 is TGTGCCAGCAGTGGACAGACCTACGAGCAGTACTTC. It yields the protein CASSGQTYEQYF.

The rearrangement uses TRBV5-1 and TRBJ2-1, with 7 bases fitting TRBD2. The trim removed 1 base at V and 0 bases at J, leaving 7 bases unmatched. Germline CDR1 is SGHRS and CDR2 is YFSETQ. This CDR3 has 17 amino acids. The CDR3 DNA reads as TGCGCCAGCAGCTTGAGGGCTAGCGGCCGCTCCTACAATGAGCAGTTCTTC. Translated, it gives CASSLRASGRSYNEQFF.

The chain links TRBV15 to TRBJ1-5; D gene ambiguous. V gave up 4 bases and J gave up 0 bases, with 7 bases separating them. The CDR3 covers 14 residues. Looked up from germline, CDR1 is LNHNV and CDR2 is YYDKDF (reference sequence). The CDR3 loop is CATSTGLSNQPQHF. CDR3 sequence (DNA): TGTGCCACCAGCACGGGTCTTAGCAATCAGCCCCAGCATTTT.

The chain employs TRBV9 and TRBJ2-5; the match to TRBD2 covers 7 bases. Losses at the gene ends were 0 bases for V and 0 bases for J; bases not matched to a gene: 8. Germline assignment: CDR1 SGDLS and CDR2 YYNGEE. The CDR3 is made up of 17 amino acids. The CDR3 coding sequence is TGTGCCAGCAGCGTAGGGTTCAGCGGGAAAAACCAAGAGACCCAGTACTTC. As protein: CASSVGFSGKNQETQYF.

The chain uses TRBV2 and TRBJ2-7; 8 bases agree with TRBD2. The ends lost 2 bases at V and 3 bases at J; junction bases unmatched: 6. The CDR3 sequence is 15 residues long. CDR1 is SNHLY and CDR2 is FYNNEI in the germline V gene. CDR3 nucleotide sequence: TGTGCCAGCAGTGAACAGGGGCTAGCGGGCTACGAGCAGTACTTC. Translating it yields CASSEQGLAGYEQYF.

The chain combines TRBV30 with TRBJ2-7; D gene unclear. The V gene's germline CDR1 is GTSNPN and CDR2 SVGIG (reference sequence). CDR3 length equals 13 residues. Trimming stripped 2 bases from V and 8 bases from J, with 16 bases between. CDR3 nucleotides: TGTGCCTGGAGTAGCGCCGCTCCTACGAAGCAGTACTTC. Translated, it gives CAWSSAAPTKQYF.

Worth noting for this clone: Other DNA sequences in this specimen translate into the identical CDR3. The rearrangement joins TRBV9 to TRBJ2-3; 9 nucleotides agree with TRBD2. CDR1 SGDLS and CDR2 YYNGEE come from the germline V gene. With 2 bases clipped from V and 5 bases from J, the junction kept 9 bases outside the gene matches. There are 16 residues in the CDR3. CDR3 bases: TGTGCCAGCAGCGTCGGATTAGCGGGAGTCGAAGATACGCAGTATTTT. Protein: CASSVGLAGVEDTQYF.

The chain uses TRBV18 and TRBJ1-4, with 9 positions matching TRBD1. In germline, CDR1 is KGHSH, CDR2 LQKENI. The V and J ends lost 6 bases and 7 bases, in that order; junction bases with no gene match: 9. CDR3 length: 15 residues. The CDR3 loop is CASSPGTGLVEKLFF. The CDR3 DNA is TGTGCCAGCTCTCCGGGGACAGGGCTGGTTGAAAAACTGTTTTTT.

The chain uses TRBV5-5 and TRBJ1-2, with D perhaps matching TRBD1 (6 bases). The CDR3 extends over 15 amino acids. Trimming pared 3 bases from V and 3 bases from J, leaving 15 bases between. The germline gives CDR1 SGHKS, CDR2 YYEKEE (reference sequence). CDR3 sequence reads: CASSSPGGQYYGYTF. CDR3 DNA sequence: TGTGCCAGCAGCTCCCCCGGGGGGCAATACTATGGCTACACCTTC.

The chain uses TRBV5-5 and TRBJ2-7; D is perhaps TRBD1 (7 bases). This CDR3 is built from 14 residues. Germline V lookup: CDR1 SGHKS, CDR2 YYEKEE (reference sequence). V lost 4 bases to trimming and J lost 1 base, with 12 bases between them. DNA of the CDR3: TGTGCCAGCAGCCGCGGGACAGTTTCCTACGAGCAGTACTTC. Its protein is CASSRGTVSYEQYF.

The chain carries TRBV5-6 and TRBJ2-5, with 7 bases aligning to TRBD1. CDR1 and CDR2 (germline): SGHDT, YYEEEE. The CDR3 has 15 amino acids. Germline trimming cut 4 bases from V and 3 bases from J; bases unmatched to any gene: 9. The CDR3 DNA reads TGTGCCAGCAGCAAGGGACAGTTCGTAGAAGAGACCCAGTACTTC. Protein product: CASSKGQFVEETQYF.

As DNA, the CDR3 is TGTGCCAGCAGCGCCCGGGACAGAAACTACGAGCAGTACTTC. It specifies CASSARDRNYEQYF. The chain combines TRBV7-9 with TRBJ2-7; 7 bases fit TRBD1. V gave up 5 bases and J gave up 3 bases; unmatched junction bases: 7. Looked up from germline, CDR1 is SEHNR and CDR2 is FQNEAQ (reference sequence). CDR3 length: 14 residues.

This chain connects TRBV5-6 to TRBJ2-1; D not certain. The V gene lost 1 base and the J gene lost 2 bases, with 7 bases spanning the gap. The V gene's germline CDR1 is SGHDT and CDR2 YYEEEE. The CDR3 totals 14 residues. CDR3 in DNA: TGTGCCAGCAGCTTGCTGGGCACCTACAATGAGCAGTTCTTC. Amino acids: CASSLLGTYNEQFF.

The chain couples TRBV19 to TRBJ1-5; D remains unclear. The CDR3 is 14 residues long. With 3 bases removed from V and 2 bases from J, the gap between germline ends came to 8 bases. Germline CDR1 LNHDA, CDR2 SQIVND (reference sequence). The CDR3 DNA is TGTGCCAGTAGTATTAGGAAGGGCAATCAGCCCCAGCATTTT. Translated: CASSIRKGNQPQHF. Based on the CDR3 plus reference TRBV19 and TRBJ1-5, the full variable domain is DGGITQSPKYLFRKEGQNVTLSCEQNLNHDAMYWYRQDPGQGLRLIYYSQIVNDFQKGDIAEGYSVSREKKESFPLTVTSAQKNPTAFYLCASSIRKGNQPQHFGDGTRLSIL.